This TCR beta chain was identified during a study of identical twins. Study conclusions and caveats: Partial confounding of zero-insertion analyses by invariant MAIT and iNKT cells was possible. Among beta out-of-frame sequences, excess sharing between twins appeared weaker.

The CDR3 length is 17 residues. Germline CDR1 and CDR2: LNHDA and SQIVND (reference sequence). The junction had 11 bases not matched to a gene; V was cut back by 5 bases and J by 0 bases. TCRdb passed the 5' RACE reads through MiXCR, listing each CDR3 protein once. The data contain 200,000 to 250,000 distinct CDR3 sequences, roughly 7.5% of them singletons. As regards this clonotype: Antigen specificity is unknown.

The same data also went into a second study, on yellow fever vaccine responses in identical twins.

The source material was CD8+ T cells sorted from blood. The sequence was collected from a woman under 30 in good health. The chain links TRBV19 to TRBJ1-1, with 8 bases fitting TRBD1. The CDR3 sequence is CASSDLDRAAMNTEAFF. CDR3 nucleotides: TGTGCCAGTAGTGACTTGGACAGGGCAGCGATGAACACTGAAGCTTTCTTT. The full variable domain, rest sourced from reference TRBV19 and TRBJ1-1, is DGGITQSPKYLFRKEGQNVTLSCEQNLNHDAMYWYRQDPGQGLRLIYYSQIVNDFQKGDIAEGYSVSREKKESFPLTVTSAQKNPTAFYLCASSDLDRAAMNTEAFFGQGTRLTVV.